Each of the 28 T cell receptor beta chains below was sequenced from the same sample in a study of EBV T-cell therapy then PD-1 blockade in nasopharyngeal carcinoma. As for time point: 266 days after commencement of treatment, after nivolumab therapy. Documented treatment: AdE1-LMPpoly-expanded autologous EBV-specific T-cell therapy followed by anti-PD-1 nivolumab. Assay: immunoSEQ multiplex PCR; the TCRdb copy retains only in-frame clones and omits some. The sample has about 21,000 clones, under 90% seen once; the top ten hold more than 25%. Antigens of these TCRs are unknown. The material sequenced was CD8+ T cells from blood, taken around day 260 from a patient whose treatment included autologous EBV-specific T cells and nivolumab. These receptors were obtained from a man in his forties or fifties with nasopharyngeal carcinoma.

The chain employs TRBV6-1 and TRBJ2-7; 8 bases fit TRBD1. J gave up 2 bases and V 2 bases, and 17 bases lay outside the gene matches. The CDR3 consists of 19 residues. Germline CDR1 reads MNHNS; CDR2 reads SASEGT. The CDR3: CASSERDRWNDERTYEQYF. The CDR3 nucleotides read TGTGCCAGCAGTGAAAGGGACAGGTGGAACGACGAACGGACCTACGAGCAGTACTTC.

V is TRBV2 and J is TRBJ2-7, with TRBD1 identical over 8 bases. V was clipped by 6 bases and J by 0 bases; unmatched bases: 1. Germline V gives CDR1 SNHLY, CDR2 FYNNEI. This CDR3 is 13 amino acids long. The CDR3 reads CASRGQGSYEQYF. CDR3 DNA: TGTGCCAGCAGAGGACAGGGCTCCTACGAGCAGTACTTC.

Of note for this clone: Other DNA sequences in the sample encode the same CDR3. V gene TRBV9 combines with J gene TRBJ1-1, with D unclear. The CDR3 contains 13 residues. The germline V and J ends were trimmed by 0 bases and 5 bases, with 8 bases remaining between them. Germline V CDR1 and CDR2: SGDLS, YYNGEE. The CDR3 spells CASSVEGATEAFF. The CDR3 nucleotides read TGTGCCAGCAGCGTAGAAGGAGCGACTGAAGCTTTCTTT.

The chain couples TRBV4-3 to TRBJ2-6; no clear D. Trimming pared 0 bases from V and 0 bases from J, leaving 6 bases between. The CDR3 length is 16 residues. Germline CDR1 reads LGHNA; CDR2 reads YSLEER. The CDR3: CASSQDLSSGANVLTF. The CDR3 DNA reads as TGCGCCAGCAGCCAAGATTTGAGCTCTGGGGCCAACGTCCTGACTTTC.

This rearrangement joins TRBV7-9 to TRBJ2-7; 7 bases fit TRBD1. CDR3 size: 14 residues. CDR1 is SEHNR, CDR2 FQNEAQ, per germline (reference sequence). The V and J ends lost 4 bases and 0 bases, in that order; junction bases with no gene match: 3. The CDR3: CASSSGGDSYEQYF. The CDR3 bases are TGTGCCAGCAGCTCAGGGGGAGACTCCTACGAGCAGTACTTC.

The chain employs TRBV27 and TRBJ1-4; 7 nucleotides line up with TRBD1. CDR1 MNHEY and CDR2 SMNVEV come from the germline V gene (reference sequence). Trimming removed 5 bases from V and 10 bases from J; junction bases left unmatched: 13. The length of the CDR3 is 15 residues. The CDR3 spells CASSTREGGLVKLFF. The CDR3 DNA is TGTGCCAGCAGTACCCGGGAAGGGGGCCTGGTAAAACTGTTTTTT.

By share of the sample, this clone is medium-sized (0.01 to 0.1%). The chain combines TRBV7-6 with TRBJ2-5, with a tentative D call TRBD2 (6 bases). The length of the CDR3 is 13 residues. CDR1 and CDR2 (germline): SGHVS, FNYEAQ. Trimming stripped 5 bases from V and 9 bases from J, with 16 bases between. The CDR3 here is CASSPGTPFSQYF. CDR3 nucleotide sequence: TGTGCCAGCAGCCCAGGGACTCCTTTTTCCCAGTACTTC.

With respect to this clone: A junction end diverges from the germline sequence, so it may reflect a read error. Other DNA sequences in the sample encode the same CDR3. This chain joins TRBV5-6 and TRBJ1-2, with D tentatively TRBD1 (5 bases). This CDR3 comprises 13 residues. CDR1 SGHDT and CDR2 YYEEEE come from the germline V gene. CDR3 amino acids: CASSQITGSGYTF. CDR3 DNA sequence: TGTGCCAGCAGCCAGATCACAGGCTCTGGCTATACCTTC.

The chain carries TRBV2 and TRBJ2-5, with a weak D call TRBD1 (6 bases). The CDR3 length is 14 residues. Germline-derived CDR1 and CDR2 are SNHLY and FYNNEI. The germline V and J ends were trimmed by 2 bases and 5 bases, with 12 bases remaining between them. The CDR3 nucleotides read TGTGCCAGCAGTGAATGGTCAGGGGCTGAGACCCAGTACTTC. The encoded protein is CASSEWSGAETQYF.

The CDR3 DNA reads as TGTGCCAGCAGCTTTGGGACAGGGGACTACGAGCAGTACTTC. This sequence encodes CASSFGTGDYEQYF. The chain combines TRBV5-5 with TRBJ2-7, with 10 nucleotides matching TRBD1. V trimming: 2 bases; J trimming: 3 bases; junction bases outside the gene matches: 2. The germline V gene has CDR1 SGHKS and CDR2 YYEKEE (reference sequence). The CDR3 totals 14 residues. Full variable domain (missing parts from reference TRBV5-5 and TRBJ2-7): DAGVTQSPTHLIKTRGQQVTLRCSPISGHKSVSWYQQVLGQGPQFIFQYYEKEERGRGNFPDRFSARQFPNYSSELNVNALLLGDSALYLCASSFGTGDYEQYFGPGTRLTVT.

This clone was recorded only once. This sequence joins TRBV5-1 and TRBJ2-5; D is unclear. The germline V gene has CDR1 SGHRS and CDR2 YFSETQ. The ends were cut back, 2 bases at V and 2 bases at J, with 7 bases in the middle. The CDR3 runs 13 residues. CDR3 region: CASSFPEQETQYF. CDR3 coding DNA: TGCGCCAGCAGCTTCCCAGAGCAAGAGACCCAGTACTTC.

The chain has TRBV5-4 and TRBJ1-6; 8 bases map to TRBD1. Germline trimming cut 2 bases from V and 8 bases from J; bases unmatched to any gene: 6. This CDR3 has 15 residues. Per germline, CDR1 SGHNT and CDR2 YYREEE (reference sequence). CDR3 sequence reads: CASSFGTGGDSPLHF. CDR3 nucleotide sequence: TGTGCCAGCAGCTTCGGGACAGGAGGGGATTCACCCCTCCACTTT.

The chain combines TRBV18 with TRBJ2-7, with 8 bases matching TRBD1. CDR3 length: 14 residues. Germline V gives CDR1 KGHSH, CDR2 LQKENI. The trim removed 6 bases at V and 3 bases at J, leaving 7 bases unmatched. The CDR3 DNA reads TGTGCCAGCTCCCTAGGACAGGGTGGCTACGAGCAGTACTTC. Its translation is CASSLGQGGYEQYF.

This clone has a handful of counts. The CDR3 DNA is TGCGCCAGCAGCCAAGGGGAGGGCAGGCATGAGCAGTTCTTC. Protein: CASSQGEGRHEQFF. The gene calls are TRBV4-3 and TRBJ2-1; 7 bases line up with TRBD2. CDR3 length equals 14 residues. CDR1 is LGHNA and CDR2 is YSLEER in the germline V gene. Trimming at V came to 1 base and at J to 8 bases, leaving 5 bases not matched to a gene.

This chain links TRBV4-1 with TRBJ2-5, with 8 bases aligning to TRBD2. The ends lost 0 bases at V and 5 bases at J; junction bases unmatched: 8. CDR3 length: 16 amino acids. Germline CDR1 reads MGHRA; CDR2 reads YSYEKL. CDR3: CASSQDGTSGGETQYF. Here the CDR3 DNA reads TGCGCCAGCAGCCAAGACGGGACTAGTGGGGGTGAGACCCAGTACTTC.

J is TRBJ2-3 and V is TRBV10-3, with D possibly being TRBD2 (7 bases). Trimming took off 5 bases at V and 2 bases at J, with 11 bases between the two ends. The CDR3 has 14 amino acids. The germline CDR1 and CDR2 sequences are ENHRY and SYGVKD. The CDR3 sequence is CAISTGGPTDTQYF. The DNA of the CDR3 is TGTGCCATCAGTACGGGGGGCCCCACAGATACGCAGTATTTT.

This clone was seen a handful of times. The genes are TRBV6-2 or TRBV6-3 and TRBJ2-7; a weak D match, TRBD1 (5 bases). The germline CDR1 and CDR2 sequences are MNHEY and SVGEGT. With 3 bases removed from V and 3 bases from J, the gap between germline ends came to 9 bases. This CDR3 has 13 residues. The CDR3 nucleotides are TGTGCCAGCAGTTATAAGGACAACTACGAGCAGTACTTC. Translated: CASSYKDNYEQYF.

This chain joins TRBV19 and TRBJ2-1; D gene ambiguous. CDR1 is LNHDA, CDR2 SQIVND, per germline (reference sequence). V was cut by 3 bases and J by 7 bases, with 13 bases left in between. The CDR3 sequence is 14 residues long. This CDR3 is CASSMQDGRNEQFF. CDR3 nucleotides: TGTGCCAGTAGTATGCAGGACGGCCGAAATGAGCAGTTCTTC.

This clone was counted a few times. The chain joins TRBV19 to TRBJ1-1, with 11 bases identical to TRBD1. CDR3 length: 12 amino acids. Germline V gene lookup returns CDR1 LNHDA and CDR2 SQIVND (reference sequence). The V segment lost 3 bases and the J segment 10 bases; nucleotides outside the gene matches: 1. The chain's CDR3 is CASSIGTGGAFF. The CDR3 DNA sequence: TGTGCCAGTAGTATCGGGACAGGGGGAGCTTTCTTT. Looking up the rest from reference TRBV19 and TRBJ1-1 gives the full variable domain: DGGITQSPKYLFRKEGQNVTLSCEQNLNHDAMYWYRQDPGQGLRLIYYSQIVNDFQKGDIAEGYSVSREKKESFPLTVTSAQKNPTAFYLCASSIGTGGAFFGQGTRLTVV.

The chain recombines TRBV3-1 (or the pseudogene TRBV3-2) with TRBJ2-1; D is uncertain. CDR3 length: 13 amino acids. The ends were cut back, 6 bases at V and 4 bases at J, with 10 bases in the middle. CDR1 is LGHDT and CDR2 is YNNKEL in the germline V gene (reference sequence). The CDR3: CASRLMGYNEQFF. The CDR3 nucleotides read TGTGCCAGCAGGCTCATGGGTTACAATGAGCAGTTCTTC.

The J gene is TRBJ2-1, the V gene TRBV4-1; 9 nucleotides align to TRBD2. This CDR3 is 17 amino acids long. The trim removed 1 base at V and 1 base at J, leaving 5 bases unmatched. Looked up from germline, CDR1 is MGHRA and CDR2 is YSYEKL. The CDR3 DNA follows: TGCGCCAGCAGCCAAGTGACTAGCGGTTATTCCTACAATGAGCAGTTCTTC. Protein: CASSQVTSGYSYNEQFF.

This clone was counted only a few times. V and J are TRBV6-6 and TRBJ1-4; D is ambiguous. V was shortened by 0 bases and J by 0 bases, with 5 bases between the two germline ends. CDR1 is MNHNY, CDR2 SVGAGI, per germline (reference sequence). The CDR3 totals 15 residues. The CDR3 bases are TGTGCCAGCAGTTACTCGGAAACAACTAATGAAAAACTGTTTTTT. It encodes CASSYSETTNEKLFF.

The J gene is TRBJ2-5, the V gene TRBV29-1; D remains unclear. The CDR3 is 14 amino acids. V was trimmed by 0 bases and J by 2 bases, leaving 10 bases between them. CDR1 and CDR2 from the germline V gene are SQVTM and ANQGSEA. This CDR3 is CSVEEDLLQETQYF. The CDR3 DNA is TGCAGCGTTGAAGAGGATCTCTTACAAGAGACCCAGTACTTC.

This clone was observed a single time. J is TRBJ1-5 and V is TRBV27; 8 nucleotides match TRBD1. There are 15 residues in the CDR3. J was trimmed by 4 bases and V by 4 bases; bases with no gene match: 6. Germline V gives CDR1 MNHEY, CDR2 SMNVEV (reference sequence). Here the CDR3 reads CASSSSTGVNQPQHF. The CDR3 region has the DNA TGTGCCAGCAGTTCCTCGACAGGGGTTAATCAGCCCCAGCATTTT.

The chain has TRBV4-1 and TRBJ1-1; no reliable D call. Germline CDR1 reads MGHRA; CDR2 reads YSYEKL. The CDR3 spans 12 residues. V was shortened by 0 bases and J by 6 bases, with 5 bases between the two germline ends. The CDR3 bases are TGCGCCAGCAGCCAAGAAAGGGCTGAAGCTTTCTTT. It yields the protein CASSQERAEAFF.

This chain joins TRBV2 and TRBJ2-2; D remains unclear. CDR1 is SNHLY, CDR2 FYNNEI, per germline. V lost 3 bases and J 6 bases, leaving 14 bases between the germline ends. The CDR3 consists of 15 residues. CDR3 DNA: TGTGCCAGCAGTGACGCCTCGGTCGCACCCGGGGAGCTGTTTTTT. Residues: CASSDASVAPGELFF.

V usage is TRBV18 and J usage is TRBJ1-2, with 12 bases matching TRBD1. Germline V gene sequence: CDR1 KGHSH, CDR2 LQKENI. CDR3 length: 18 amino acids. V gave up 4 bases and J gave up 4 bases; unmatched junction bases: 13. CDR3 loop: CASSLDGAGTGGAYGYTF. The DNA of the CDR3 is TGTGCCAGCTCACTGGACGGGGCCGGGACAGGGGGCGCCTATGGCTACACCTTC.

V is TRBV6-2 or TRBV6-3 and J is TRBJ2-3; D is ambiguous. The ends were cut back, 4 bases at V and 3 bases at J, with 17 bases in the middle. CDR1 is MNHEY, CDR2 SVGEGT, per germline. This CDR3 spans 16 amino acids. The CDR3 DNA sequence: TGTGCCAGCAGTTGGTCCAAGCTAGTCGGAACAGATACGCAGTATTTT. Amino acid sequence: CASSWSKLVGTDTQYF.